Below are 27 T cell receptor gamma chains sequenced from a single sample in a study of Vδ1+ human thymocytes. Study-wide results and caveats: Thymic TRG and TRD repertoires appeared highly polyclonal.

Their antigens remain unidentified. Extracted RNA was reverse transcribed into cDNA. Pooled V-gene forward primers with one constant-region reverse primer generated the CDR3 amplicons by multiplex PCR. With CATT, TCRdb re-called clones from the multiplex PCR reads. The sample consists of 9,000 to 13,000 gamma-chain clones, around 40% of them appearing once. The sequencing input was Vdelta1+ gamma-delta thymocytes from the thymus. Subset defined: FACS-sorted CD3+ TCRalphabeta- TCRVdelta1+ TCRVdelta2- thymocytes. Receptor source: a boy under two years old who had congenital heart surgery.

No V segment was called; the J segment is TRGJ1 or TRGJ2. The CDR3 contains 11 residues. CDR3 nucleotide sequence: TGTGCCACCTGGGATGAAGATAAGAAACTCTTT. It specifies CATWDEDKKLF.

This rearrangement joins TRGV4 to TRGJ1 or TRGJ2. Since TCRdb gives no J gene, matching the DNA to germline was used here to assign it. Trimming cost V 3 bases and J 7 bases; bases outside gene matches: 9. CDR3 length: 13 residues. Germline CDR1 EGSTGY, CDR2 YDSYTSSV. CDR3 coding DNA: TGTGCCACCTGGGATATCTGGGCCTATAAGAAACTCTTT. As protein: CATWDIWAYKKLF.

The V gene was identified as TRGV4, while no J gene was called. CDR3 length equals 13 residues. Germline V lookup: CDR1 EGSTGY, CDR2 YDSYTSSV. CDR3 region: CATWDRVKYKKLF. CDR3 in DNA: TGTGCCACCTGGGATCGGGTAAAGTATAAGAAGCTCTTT.

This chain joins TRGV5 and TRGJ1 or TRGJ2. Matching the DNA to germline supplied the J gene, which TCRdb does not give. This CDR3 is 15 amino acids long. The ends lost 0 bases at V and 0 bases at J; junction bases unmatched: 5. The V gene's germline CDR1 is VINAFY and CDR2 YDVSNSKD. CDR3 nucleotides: TGTGCCACCTGGGACAGGCGAAAGAATTATTATAAGAAACTCTTT. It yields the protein CATWDRRKNYYKKLF.

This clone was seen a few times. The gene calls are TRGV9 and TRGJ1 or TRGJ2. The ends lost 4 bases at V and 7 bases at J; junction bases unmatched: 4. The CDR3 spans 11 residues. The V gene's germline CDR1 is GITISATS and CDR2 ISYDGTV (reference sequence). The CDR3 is CALWELYKKLF. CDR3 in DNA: TGTGCCTTGTGGGAACTATATAAGAAACTCTTT.

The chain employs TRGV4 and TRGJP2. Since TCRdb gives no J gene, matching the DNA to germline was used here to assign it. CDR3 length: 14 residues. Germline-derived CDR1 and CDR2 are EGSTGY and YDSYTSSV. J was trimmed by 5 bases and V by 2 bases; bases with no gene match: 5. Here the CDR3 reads CATWDERSDWIKTF. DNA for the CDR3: TGTGCCACCTGGGATGAGAGGAGTGATTGGATCAAGACGTTT.

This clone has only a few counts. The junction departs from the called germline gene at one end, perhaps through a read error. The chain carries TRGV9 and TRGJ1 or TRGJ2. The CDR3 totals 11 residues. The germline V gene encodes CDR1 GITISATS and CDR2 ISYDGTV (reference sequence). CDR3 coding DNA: TGTGCCTTGTGGGAGGTGGTTACGGAACTCTTC. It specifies CALWEVVTELF.

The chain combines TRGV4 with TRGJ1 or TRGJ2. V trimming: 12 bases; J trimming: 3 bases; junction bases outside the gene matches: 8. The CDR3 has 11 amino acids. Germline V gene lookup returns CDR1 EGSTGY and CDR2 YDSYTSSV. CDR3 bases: TGTGCCCACCTTCCTTATTATAAGAAACTCTTT. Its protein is CAHLPYYKKLF.

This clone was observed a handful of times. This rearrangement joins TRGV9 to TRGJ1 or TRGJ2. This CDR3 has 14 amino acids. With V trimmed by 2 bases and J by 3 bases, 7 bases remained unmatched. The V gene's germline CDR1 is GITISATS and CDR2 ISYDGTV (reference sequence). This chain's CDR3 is CALWEGGGYYKKLF. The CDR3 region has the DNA TGTGCCTTGTGGGAGGGGGGGGGTTATTATAAGAAACTCTTT.

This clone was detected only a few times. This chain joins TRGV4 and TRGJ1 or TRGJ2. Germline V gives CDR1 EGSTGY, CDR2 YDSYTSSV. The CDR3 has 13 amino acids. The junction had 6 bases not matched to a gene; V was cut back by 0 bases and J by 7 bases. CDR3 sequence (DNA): TGTGCCACCTGGGATGGGGTGACATATAAGAAACTCTTT. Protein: CATWDGVTYKKLF.

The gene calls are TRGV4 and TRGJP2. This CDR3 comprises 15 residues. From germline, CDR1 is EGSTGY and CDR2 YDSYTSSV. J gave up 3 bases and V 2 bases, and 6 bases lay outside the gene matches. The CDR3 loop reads CATWDVSGSDWIKTF. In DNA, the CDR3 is TGTGCCACCTGGGATGTCAGCGGTAGTGATTGGATCAAGACGTTT.

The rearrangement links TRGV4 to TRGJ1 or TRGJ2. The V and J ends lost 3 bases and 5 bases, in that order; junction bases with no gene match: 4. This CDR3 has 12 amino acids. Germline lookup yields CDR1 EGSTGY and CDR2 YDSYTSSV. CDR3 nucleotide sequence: TGTGCCACCTGGGATCATAATTATAAGAAACTCTTT. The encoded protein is CATWDHNYKKLF.

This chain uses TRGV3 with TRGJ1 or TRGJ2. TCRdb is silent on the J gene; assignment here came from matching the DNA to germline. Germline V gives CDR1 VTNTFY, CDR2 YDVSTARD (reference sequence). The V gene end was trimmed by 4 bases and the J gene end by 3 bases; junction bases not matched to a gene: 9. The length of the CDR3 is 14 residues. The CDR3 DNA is TGTGCCACCTGGGATGGGAACATTTATTATAAGAAACTCTTT. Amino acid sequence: CATWDGNIYYKKLF.

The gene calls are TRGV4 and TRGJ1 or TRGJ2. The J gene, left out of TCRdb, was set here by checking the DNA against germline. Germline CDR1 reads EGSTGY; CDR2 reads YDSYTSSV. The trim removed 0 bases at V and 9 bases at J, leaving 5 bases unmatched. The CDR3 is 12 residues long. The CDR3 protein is CATWDGKFKKLF. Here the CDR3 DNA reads TGTGCCACCTGGGATGGGAAATTTAAGAAACTCTTT.

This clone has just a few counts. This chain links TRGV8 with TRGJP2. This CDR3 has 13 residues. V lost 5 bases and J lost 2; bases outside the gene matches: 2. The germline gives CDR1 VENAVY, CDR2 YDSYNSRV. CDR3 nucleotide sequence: TGTGCCACCTGGGGGAGTAGTGATTGGATCAAGACGTTT. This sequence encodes CATWGSSDWIKTF.

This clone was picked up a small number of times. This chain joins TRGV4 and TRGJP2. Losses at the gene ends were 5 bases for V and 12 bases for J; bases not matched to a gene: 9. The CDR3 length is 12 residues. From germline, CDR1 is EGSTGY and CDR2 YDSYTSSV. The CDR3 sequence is CATWAPRGIKTF. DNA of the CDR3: TGTGCCACCTGGGCTCCCCGGGGGATCAAGACGTTT.

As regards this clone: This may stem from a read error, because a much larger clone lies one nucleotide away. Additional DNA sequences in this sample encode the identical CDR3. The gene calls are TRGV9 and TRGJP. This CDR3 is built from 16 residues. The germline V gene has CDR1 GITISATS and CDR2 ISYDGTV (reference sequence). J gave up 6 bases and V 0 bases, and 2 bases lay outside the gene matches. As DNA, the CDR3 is TGTGCCTTGTGGGAGGTGCCAGAGTTGGGCAAAAAAATCAAGGTATTT. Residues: CALWEVPELGKKIKVF.

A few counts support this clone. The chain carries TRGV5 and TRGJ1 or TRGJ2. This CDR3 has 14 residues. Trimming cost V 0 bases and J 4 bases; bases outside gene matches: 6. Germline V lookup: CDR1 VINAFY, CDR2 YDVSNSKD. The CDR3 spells CATWDREWYYKKLF. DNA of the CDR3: TGTGCCACCTGGGACAGGGAATGGTATTATAAGAAACTCTTT.

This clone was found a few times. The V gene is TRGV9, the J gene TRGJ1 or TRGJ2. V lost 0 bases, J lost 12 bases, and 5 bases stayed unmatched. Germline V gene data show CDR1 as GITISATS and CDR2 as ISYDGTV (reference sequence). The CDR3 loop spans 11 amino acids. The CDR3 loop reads CALWEVRSKLF. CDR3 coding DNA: TGTGCCTTGTGGGAGGTGCGGTCGAAACTCTTT.

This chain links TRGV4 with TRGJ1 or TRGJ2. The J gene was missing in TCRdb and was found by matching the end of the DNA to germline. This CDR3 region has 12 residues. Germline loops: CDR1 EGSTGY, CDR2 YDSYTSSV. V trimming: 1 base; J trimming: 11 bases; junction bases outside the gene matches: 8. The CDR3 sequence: CATWDGRYEKLF. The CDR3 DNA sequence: TGTGCCACCTGGGATGGTCGGTATGAGAAACTCTTT.

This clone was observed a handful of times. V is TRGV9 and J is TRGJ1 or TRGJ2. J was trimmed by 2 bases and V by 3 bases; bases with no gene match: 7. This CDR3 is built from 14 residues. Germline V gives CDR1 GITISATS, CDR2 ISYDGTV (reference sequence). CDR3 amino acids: CALWEPSYYYKKLF. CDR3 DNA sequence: TGTGCCTTGTGGGAGCCTTCCTATTATTATAAGAAACTCTTT.

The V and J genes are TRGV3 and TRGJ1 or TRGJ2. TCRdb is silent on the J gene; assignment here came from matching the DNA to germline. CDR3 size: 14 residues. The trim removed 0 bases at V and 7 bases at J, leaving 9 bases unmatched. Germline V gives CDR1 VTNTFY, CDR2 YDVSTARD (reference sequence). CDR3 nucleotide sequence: TGTGCCACCTGGGACAGGCCAATTGGGTATAAGAAACTCTTT. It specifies CATWDRPIGYKKLF.

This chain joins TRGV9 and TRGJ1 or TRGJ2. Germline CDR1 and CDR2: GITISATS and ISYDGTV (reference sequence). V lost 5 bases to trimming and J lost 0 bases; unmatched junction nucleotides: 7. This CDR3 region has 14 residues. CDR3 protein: CALWVRMNYYKKLF. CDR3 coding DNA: TGTGCCTTGTGGGTAAGGATGAATTATTATAAGAAACTCTTT.

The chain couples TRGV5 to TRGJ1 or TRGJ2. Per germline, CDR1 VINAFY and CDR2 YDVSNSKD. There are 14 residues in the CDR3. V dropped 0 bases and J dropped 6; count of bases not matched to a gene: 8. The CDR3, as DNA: TGTGCCACCTGGGACAGGCCATTCCGTTATAAGAAACTCTTT. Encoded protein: CATWDRPFRYKKLF.

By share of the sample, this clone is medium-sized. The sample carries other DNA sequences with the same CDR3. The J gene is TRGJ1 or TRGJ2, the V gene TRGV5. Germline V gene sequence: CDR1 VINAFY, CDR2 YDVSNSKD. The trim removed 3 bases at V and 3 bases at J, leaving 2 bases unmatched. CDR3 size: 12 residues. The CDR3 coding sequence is TGTGCCACCTGGGACGGTTATTATAAGAAACTCTTT. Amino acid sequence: CATWDGYYKKLF.

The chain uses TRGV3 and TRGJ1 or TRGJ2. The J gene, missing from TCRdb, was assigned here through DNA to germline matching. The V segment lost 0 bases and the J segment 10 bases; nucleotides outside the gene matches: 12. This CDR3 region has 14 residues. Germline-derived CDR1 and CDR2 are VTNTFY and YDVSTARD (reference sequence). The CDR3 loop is CATWDRLLRVKKLF. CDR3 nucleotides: TGTGCCACCTGGGACAGGCTATTAAGAGTGAAGAAACTCTTT.

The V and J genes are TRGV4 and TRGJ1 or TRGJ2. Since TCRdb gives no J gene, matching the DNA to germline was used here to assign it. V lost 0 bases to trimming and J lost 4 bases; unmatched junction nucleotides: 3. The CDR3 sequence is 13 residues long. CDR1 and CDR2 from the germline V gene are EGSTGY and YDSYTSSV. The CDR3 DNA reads TGTGCCACCTGGGATGGGATGTATTATAAGAAACTCTTT. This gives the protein CATWDGMYYKKLF.